This TCR beta chain stems from a study of naive and memory T cell subsets. About this clonotype: Its target is unknown.

Both TRBC1 and TRBC2 were covered by a beta constant-region primer of two equimolar oligonucleotides. The ligated cDNA underwent four PCR rounds using SP2 and nested alpha and beta constant-region primers. TCRdb called the UMI-ligation and nested PCR reads again in MiXCR, with one record for every CDR3 protein. This sample has 98,000 or so distinct CDR3 sequences; about 11% occur once, and the top ten carry over 0.11%. The CDR3 spans 16 residues. The V end was cut by 1 base, the J end by 4 bases, with 16 bases between. Germline V gene data show CDR1 as LNHNV and CDR2 as YYDKDF (reference sequence). General study points: Possibly reflecting memory cells re-expressing CD45RA, a few larger clonotypes occurred in naive repertoires, especially CD8.

The chain recombines TRBV15 with TRBJ2-5; D is unclear. The sequencing input was naive CD4+ T cells from blood. The sequence was collected from a human donor in good health. The CDR3 loop is CATSRVVHLSGETQYF. Here the CDR3 DNA reads TGTGCCACCAGCAGAGTGGTTCACCTCTCGGGAGAGACCCAGTACTTC.